These T cell receptor beta chains were read from a single sample in a study of shared clonotypes between healthy human individuals. TCRdb's table, derived via immunoSEQ multiplex PCR, lists solely in-frame clones and lacks some. This sample has approximately 350,000 clones, with just over 95% found just once. Sequencing was carried out using memory CD8+ T cells sorted from blood. These receptors originate from a man between 25 and 39 years old in good health. Both conserved end residues are part of each CDR3. A D gene is named only where the DNA matches it firmly. Some rows have no size entry. The others give once, few or many, or a class for an expanded clone.

>.|.|TRBJ1-2|TRBV7-9
TGTGCCAGCAGCGAGGTCGGACGTACGAACTATGGCTACACCTTC
CASSEVGRTNYGYTF
>.|.|TRBJ2-6|TRBV2
TGTGCCAGCAGTGTAGGCACAGGCTCCTCTGGGGCCAACGTCCTGACTTTC
CASSVGTGSSGANVLTF
>.|.|TRBJ2-7|TRBV9
TGTGCCAGCAGCGTAGAAAGGACAGCCGAGCAGTACTTC
CASSVERTAEQYF
>.|TRBD2|TRBJ2-7|TRBV11-2
TGTGCCAGCAGCCCTGGACTAGTCTACGAGCAGTACTTC
CASSPGLVYEQYF
>.|.|TRBJ1-1|TRBV28
TGTGCCAGCAGTTTTCGTATCGGGGGATTGAACACTGAAGCTTTCTTT
CASSFRIGGLNTEAFF
>.|.|TRBJ2-3|TRBV29-1
TGCAGCGTTGTAGGGCGGCACACAGATACGCAGTATTTT
CSVVGRHTDTQYF
>.|TRBD2|TRBJ2-2|TRBV27
TGTGCCAGCAGTTTAAGCGGGAGCACCGGGGAGCTGTTTTTT
CASSLSGSTGELFF
>.|TRBD2|TRBJ2-3|TRBV28
TGTGCCAGCAGTTTTTATCTTTCTAGCGGGATGAGTGGTACAGATACGCAGTATTTT
CASSFYLSSGMSGTDTQYF
>.|.|TRBJ2-7|TRBV15
TGTGCCACCAGCAGGGAGGGGGCTGCAAGCTACGAGCAGTACTTC
CATSREGAASYEQYF
>.|.|TRBJ1-2|TRBV27
TGTGCCAGCAGTACCAAGGGACATGGCTACACCTTC
CASSTKGHGYTF
>.|.|TRBJ2-1|TRBV5-1
TGCGCCAGCAGCTTAATGAATGAGCAGTTCTTC
CASSLMNEQFF
>.|.|TRBJ2-7|TRBV29-1
TGCAGCGTTGATACGCCAGCCGGGGAGCAGTACTTC
CSVDTPAGEQYF
>.|.|TRBJ2-1|TRBV5-1
TGCGCCAGCAGCTTGGTCCCGGGGAATGAGCAGTTCTTC
CASSLVPGNEQFF
>.|.|TRBJ2-2|TRBV7-9
TGTGCCAGCGGGGGGAGGAACGCCGGGGAGCTGTTTTTT
CASGGRNAGELFF
>.|.|TRBJ1-2|TRBV28
TGTGCCAGCAGTTTATTCGCAGGATACTCTAACTATGGCTACACCTTC
CASSLFAGYSNYGYTF
>.|TRBD2|TRBJ2-1|TRBV13
TGTGCCAGCAGCCTCGGGACTAGCGGGGTCTACAATGAGCAGTTCTTC
CASSLGTSGVYNEQFF
>.|TRBD1|TRBJ2-3|TRBV2
TGTGCCAGCCCCCGGGGACAGGTGACGGGGACAGATACGCAGTATTTT
CASPRGQVTGTDTQYF
>once|.|TRBJ2-2|TRBV2
TGTGCCAGCAGGACTAGGGGGCTAAACACCGGGGAGCTGTTTTTT
CASRTRGLNTGELFF
>.|TRBD2|TRBJ2-2|TRBV5-1
TGCGCCAGCAGCTTGGACATAGCGGGAGCCGGGGAGCTGTTTTTT
CASSLDIAGAGELFF
>.|TRBD1|TRBJ2-1|TRBV28
TGTGCCAGCAGTTTGAGGACAGGGGCGAGGAATGAGCAGTTCTTC
CASSLRTGARNEQFF
>.|TRBD2|TRBJ2-1|TRBV7-3
TGTGCCAGCAGCTCGAGCGGGAGGTATGAGCAGTTCTTC
CASSSSGRYEQFF
>.|.|TRBJ1-5|TRBV28
TGTGCCAGCAGTTTCATCGACAGGTATCAAAGTCAGCCCCAGCATTTT
CASSFIDRYQSQPQHF
>.|.|TRBJ2-7|TRBV7-9
TGTGCCAGCAGCTTAGCGGGAAACAGGGCTTATGTTTACGAGCAGTACTTC
CASSLAGNRAYVYEQYF
>.|.|TRBJ1-2|TRBV28
TGTGCCAGGGGGGTACAGTCATGTAGGGATGGCTACACCTTC
CARGVQSCRDGYTF
>.|TRBD1|TRBJ1-1|TRBV10-3
TGTGCCATCAGTGACTCAGGGGGCACGCAAGCTTTCTTT
CAISDSGGTQAFF
>.|TRBD1|TRBJ1-1|TRBV28
TGTGCCAGCAGTTTTACAGGGGGGTTCGGCACTGAAGCTTTCTTT
CASSFTGGFGTEAFF
>.|TRBD2|TRBJ2-1|TRBV4-1
TGCGCCAGCAGCCATGGGACTAGCGGGAATGAGCAGTTCTTC
CASSHGTSGNEQFF
>.|.|TRBJ2-5|TRBV5-1
TGCGCCAGCAGCTTGGCGCGACTGACGACCCAGTACTTC
CASSLARLTTQYF
>.|.|TRBJ2-1|TRBV4-2
TGTGCCAGCAGCCAAGACTCCTTCGGTGGCGCAAATGAGCAGTTCTTC
CASSQDSFGGANEQFF
>.|.|TRBJ2-5|TRBV27
TGTGCCAGCAGTTTATCCCGACAAGAGACCCAGTACTTC
CASSLSRQETQYF
>.|.|TRBJ2-7|TRBV18
TGTGCCAGCTCACCACCGGGCTCTTTTGGGTACGAGCAGTACTTC
CASSPPGSFGYEQYF